This T cell receptor beta chain was obtained from a study of control samples from healthy donors and cancer patients. The repertoire was sequenced with immunoSEQ multiplex PCR; TCRdb's copy has only in-frame clones and lacks some. The profile shows about 180,000 clones, around 90% of them singletons. Germline CDR1 SEHNR, CDR2 FQNEAQ (reference sequence). Losses at the gene ends were 3 bases for V and 1 base for J; bases not matched to a gene: 5. CDR3 length: 15 amino acids. This chain connects TRBV7-9 to TRBJ2-5; 7 nucleotides match TRBD1. The sequenced sample consisted of blood. The receptor was isolated from a young man in good health. In nucleotides, the CDR3 is TGTGCCAGCAGCTTCTTATGGGACAGCCAAGAGACCCAGTACTTC. Protein product: CASSFLWDSQETQYF.